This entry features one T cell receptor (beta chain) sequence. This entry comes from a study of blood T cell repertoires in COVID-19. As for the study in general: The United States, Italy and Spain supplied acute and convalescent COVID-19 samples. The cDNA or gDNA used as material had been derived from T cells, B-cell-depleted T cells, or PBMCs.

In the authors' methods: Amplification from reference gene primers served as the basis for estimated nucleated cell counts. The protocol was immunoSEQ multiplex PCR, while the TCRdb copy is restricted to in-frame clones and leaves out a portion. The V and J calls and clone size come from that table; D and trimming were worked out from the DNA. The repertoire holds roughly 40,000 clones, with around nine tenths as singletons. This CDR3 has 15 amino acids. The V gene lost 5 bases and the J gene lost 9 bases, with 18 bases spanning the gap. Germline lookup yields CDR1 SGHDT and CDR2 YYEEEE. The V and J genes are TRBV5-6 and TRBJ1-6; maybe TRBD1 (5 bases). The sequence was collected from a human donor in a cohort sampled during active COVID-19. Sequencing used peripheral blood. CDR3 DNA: TGTGCCAGCAGGCCCTCGGGGGGGGTAGGTTCACCCCTCCACTTT. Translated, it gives CASRPSGGVGSPLHF.